A selection of T cell receptor beta chains follows, all from one sample in a study of breast tumors, draining lymph nodes, adjacent tissues. TCRdb redid the calling of the multiplex PCR reads with MiXCR, one entry per CDR3 protein. The table records 15,000 to 20,000 distinct CDR3 sequences, under 70% of them present only once. The sample comprised tumor-adjacent breast tissue. The receptors were sampled from a female donor with breast cancer. Some clones in this sample may be carry-over from other donors' samples. The CDR3 runs from the conserved cysteine through the conserved F or W. Fields, in order: V gene, J gene, clone size, D gene, CDR3 DNA, CDR3 protein. The D gene is left open where the match is weak. Rows may omit the clone size; those that give it use once, few, many or a size class.

v_call: TRBV2
j_call: TRBJ2-3
clone_size: .
d_call: .
cdr3_nt: TGTGCCAGCAGTGAGCAGGGCTTCGGCACAGATACGCAGTATTTT
cdr3_aa: CASSEQGFGTDTQYF

v_call: TRBV7-2
j_call: TRBJ2-5
clone_size: .
d_call: .
cdr3_nt: TGTGCCAGCAGCCCAAGTAGGGGGCAAGAGACCCAGTACTTC
cdr3_aa: CASSPSRGQETQYF

v_call: TRBV5-1
j_call: TRBJ2-5
clone_size: many
d_call: .
cdr3_nt: TGCGCCAGCAGCTTACCCGGGGCGGAAGAGACCCAGTACTTC
cdr3_aa: CASSLPGAEETQYF

v_call: TRBV24-1
j_call: TRBJ2-3
clone_size: once
d_call: TRBD1
cdr3_nt: TGCGCCAGCAGCTTGGCCCGGACAGGGGGCCCAGATACGCAGTATTTT
cdr3_aa: CASSLARTGGPDTQYF

v_call: TRBV18
j_call: TRBJ2-3
clone_size: .
d_call: .
cdr3_nt: TGTGCCAGCTCACCGGACAACACAGATACGCAGTATTTT
cdr3_aa: CASSPDNTDTQYF

v_call: TRBV6-4
j_call: TRBJ2-3
clone_size: medium-sized
d_call: .
cdr3_nt: TGTGCCAGCAGTGACGGGACAACTAGCACAGATACGCAGTATTTT
cdr3_aa: CASSDGTTSTDTQYF

v_call: TRBV2
j_call: TRBJ2-1
clone_size: .
d_call: TRBD2
cdr3_nt: TGTGCCAGCATGAGACTAGCGGGGTACTACAATGAGCAGTTCTTC
cdr3_aa: CASMRLAGYYNEQFF

v_call: TRBV7-2
j_call: TRBJ1-5
clone_size: .
d_call: TRBD1
cdr3_nt: TGTGCCAGCAGCTTAGTTTCCGCCGGGACAGGGAGTTATCAGCCCCAGCATTTT
cdr3_aa: CASSLVSAGTGSYQPQHF

v_call: TRBV18
j_call: TRBJ2-1
clone_size: many
d_call: TRBD1
cdr3_nt: TGTGCCAGCTCACCTGTCAGGACAGGGGCCAATGAGCAGTTCTTC
cdr3_aa: CASSPVRTGANEQFF

v_call: TRBV19
j_call: TRBJ1-1
clone_size: .
d_call: TRBD1
cdr3_nt: TGTGCCAGTACCAGGTCCGCAGGGGGCCCCATGAACACTGAAGCTTCCTTT
cdr3_aa: CASTRSAGGPMNTEASF

v_call: TRBV9
j_call: TRBJ1-6
clone_size: .
d_call: .
cdr3_nt: TGTGCCAGCAGCACCCTAGACAGAGGGGGTTCACCCCTCCACTTT
cdr3_aa: CASSTLDRGGSPLHF

v_call: TRBV10-3
j_call: TRBJ1-2
clone_size: .
d_call: .
cdr3_nt: TGTGCCATCAGTGAGTCAATGTTGGAGGGCTACACCTTC
cdr3_aa: CAISESMLEGYTF

v_call: TRBV6-5
j_call: TRBJ1-1
clone_size: many
d_call: .
cdr3_nt: TGTGCCAGCAGCCTCAATGGACACACTGAAGCTTTCTTT
cdr3_aa: CASSLNGHTEAFF

v_call: TRBV6-6
j_call: TRBJ1-2
clone_size: .
d_call: .
cdr3_nt: TGTGCCAGCAGGCCTATGGCAGGAAACTATGGCTACACCTTC
cdr3_aa: CASRPMAGNYGYTF

v_call: TRBV9
j_call: TRBJ2-2
clone_size: .
d_call: .
cdr3_nt: TGTGCCAGCAGCGTGAGCAGCGTGAACACCGGGGAGCTGTTTTTT
cdr3_aa: CASSVSSVNTGELFF

v_call: TRBV20-1
j_call: TRBJ2-7
clone_size: .
d_call: .
cdr3_nt: TGCAGTGCCACGGGGCAACCCTACGAGCAGTACTTC
cdr3_aa: CSATGQPYEQYF

v_call: TRBV19
j_call: TRBJ1-2
clone_size: few
d_call: TRBD1
cdr3_nt: TGTGCCAGTAGTGTCCGGGGCAGGGGGGCTTCTGCTTATGGCTACACCTTC
cdr3_aa: CASSVRGRGASAYGYTF

v_call: TRBV19
j_call: TRBJ2-1
clone_size: .
d_call: TRBD1
cdr3_nt: TGTGCCAGTACAGTGACAGGGGGGGGATACAATGAGCAGTTCTTC
cdr3_aa: CASTVTGGGYNEQFF

v_call: TRBV12-3/TRBV12-4
j_call: TRBJ2-2
clone_size: many
d_call: TRBD2
cdr3_nt: TGTGCCAGCAGTGATGCTAGCGGGGGGACGAACACCGGGGAGCTGTTTTTT
cdr3_aa: CASSDASGGTNTGELFF

v_call: TRBV9
j_call: TRBJ1-6
clone_size: .
d_call: .
cdr3_nt: TGTGCCAGCAGCGTAGACAGGGCCTCACCCCTCCACTTT
cdr3_aa: CASSVDRASPLHF

v_call: TRBV10-3
j_call: TRBJ2-5
clone_size: .
d_call: TRBD2
cdr3_nt: TGTGCCTCGGGACTAGCGGGAGACCGTAACCAAGAGACCCAGGACTTC
cdr3_aa: CASGLAGDRNQETQDF

v_call: TRBV5-1
j_call: TRBJ2-5
clone_size: many
d_call: .
cdr3_nt: TGCGCCAGCAGCTTGATGGGGACTCCCCACGAGACCCAGTACTTC
cdr3_aa: CASSLMGTPHETQYF

v_call: TRBV5-5
j_call: TRBJ2-5
clone_size: many
d_call: TRBD1
cdr3_nt: TGTGCCAGCAGCGGGGGACAGGGGGATTTGGAGACCCAGTACTTC
cdr3_aa: CASSGGQGDLETQYF

v_call: TRBV20-1
j_call: TRBJ2-5
clone_size: .
d_call: .
cdr3_nt: TGCAGTGCCTTGCGGGGTAAAGGGACCCAGTACTTC
cdr3_aa: CSALRGKGTQYF

v_call: TRBV7-2
j_call: TRBJ1-6
clone_size: .
d_call: .
cdr3_nt: TGTGCCAGCAGCCGTAACGCGGTTGGTAATTCACCCCTCCACTTT
cdr3_aa: CASSRNAVGNSPLHF

v_call: TRBV20-1
j_call: TRBJ2-7
clone_size: medium-sized
d_call: TRBD2
cdr3_nt: TGCAGTGCTAGTTCCGGGCGGGGGACCTACGAGCAGTACTTC
cdr3_aa: CSASSGRGTYEQYF

v_call: TRBV20-1
j_call: TRBJ2-1
clone_size: .
d_call: .
cdr3_nt: TGCAGTGCTAGAGATGAGAAAACTGAGCAGTTCTTC
cdr3_aa: CSARDEKTEQFF

v_call: TRBV14
j_call: TRBJ2-1
clone_size: .
d_call: TRBD1
cdr3_nt: TGTGCCAGCATCCTGGACAGGGAAAATGAGCAGTTCTTC
cdr3_aa: CASILDRENEQFF

v_call: TRBV9
j_call: TRBJ2-5
clone_size: .
d_call: TRBD2
cdr3_nt: TGTGCCAGCAGCGTAGGGGGCGGGGGAGGTAGAGAGACCCAGTACTTC
cdr3_aa: CASSVGGGGGRETQYF

v_call: TRBV9
j_call: TRBJ1-5
clone_size: .
d_call: .
cdr3_nt: TGTGCCAGCAGTTTCGAGATTAGCAATCAGCCCCAGCATTTT
cdr3_aa: CASSFEISNQPQHF

v_call: TRBV6-1
j_call: TRBJ2-5
clone_size: .
d_call: .
cdr3_nt: TGTGCCAGCAGTGAATCCTTCCGGGGCAGGGGAGTGGAGACCCAGTACTTC
cdr3_aa: CASSESFRGRGVETQYF

v_call: TRBV29-1
j_call: TRBJ2-3
clone_size: .
d_call: TRBD1
cdr3_nt: TGCAGCGTAGCCGGGACAGGGGGGATTCGGAGCACAGATACGCAGTATTTT
cdr3_aa: CSVAGTGGIRSTDTQYF

v_call: TRBV20-1
j_call: TRBJ2-1
clone_size: medium-sized
d_call: TRBD2
cdr3_nt: TGCAGTGCTGCTAAGCCGACTAGCGGGGGGCCGAACGCCTACAATGAGCAGTTCTTC
cdr3_aa: CSAAKPTSGGPNAYNEQFF

v_call: TRBV7-2
j_call: TRBJ2-2
clone_size: .
d_call: TRBD2
cdr3_nt: TGTGCCAGCAGCTTAGTGCCTAGCGGGGGGTCGTTCACCGGGGAGCTGTTTTTT
cdr3_aa: CASSLVPSGGSFTGELFF

v_call: TRBV24-1
j_call: TRBJ2-1
clone_size: .
d_call: .
cdr3_nt: TGTGCCACCAGTGATCCGCGGACAGTCCACAATGAGCAGTTCTTC
cdr3_aa: CATSDPRTVHNEQFF

v_call: TRBV14
j_call: TRBJ2-3
clone_size: .
d_call: .
cdr3_nt: TGTGCCAGCAGCCAAGATCTTGGAGATACGCAGTATTTT
cdr3_aa: CASSQDLGDTQYF

v_call: TRBV29-1
j_call: TRBJ1-2
clone_size: few
d_call: .
cdr3_nt: TGCAGCGTTGAAGAATTCCAGGTCCCCGCCAGTGCGGATGGCTACACCTTC
cdr3_aa: CSVEEFQVPASADGYTF

v_call: TRBV7-2
j_call: TRBJ2-7
clone_size: .
d_call: .
cdr3_nt: TGTGCCAGCAGCCTTAGAGTTTCCTACGAGCAGTACTTC
cdr3_aa: CASSLRVSYEQYF

v_call: TRBV7-2
j_call: TRBJ2-7
clone_size: .
d_call: .
cdr3_nt: TGTGCCAGCAGCTTAGGTTGGGGTCCCTACGAGCAGTACTTC
cdr3_aa: CASSLGWGPYEQYF

v_call: TRBV11-2
j_call: TRBJ2-5
clone_size: many
d_call: .
cdr3_nt: TGTGCCAGCAGCTTAGACCGTCCTGAGACCCAGTACTTC
cdr3_aa: CASSLDRPETQYF

v_call: TRBV20-1
j_call: TRBJ2-1
clone_size: many
d_call: TRBD1
cdr3_nt: TGCAGTGCACCGACAGGGGCGGATGAGCAGTTCTTC
cdr3_aa: CSAPTGADEQFF

v_call: TRBV28
j_call: TRBJ2-2
clone_size: .
d_call: TRBD1
cdr3_nt: TGTGCCAGCACCGGATCGGGACAGGTCGACACCGGGGAGCTGTTTTTT
cdr3_aa: CASTGSGQVDTGELFF

v_call: TRBV15
j_call: TRBJ1-6
clone_size: .
d_call: .
cdr3_nt: TGTGCCACCAGCAAGGCGGGGGGGAGTGCTTACCCCCTCCACTTT
cdr3_aa: CATSKAGGSAYPLHF

v_call: TRBV9
j_call: TRBJ2-1
clone_size: .
d_call: .
cdr3_nt: TGTGCCAGCAGCGCCCCTGGGAACGGAGGGGCCTCCCGATACAATGAGCAGTTCTTC
cdr3_aa: CASSAPGNGGASRYNEQFF

v_call: TRBV24-1
j_call: TRBJ1-5
clone_size: .
d_call: .
cdr3_nt: TGTGCCACCAGTGACCCAGTTCGTCCGGGCGGGCAGCCCCAGCATTTT
cdr3_aa: CATSDPVRPGGQPQHF

v_call: TRBV7-8
j_call: TRBJ1-6
clone_size: .
d_call: TRBD1
cdr3_nt: TGTGCCAGCAGCCTAGTAGACAGGGGGAATTCACCCCTCCACTTT
cdr3_aa: CASSLVDRGNSPLHF

v_call: TRBV7-2
j_call: TRBJ2-2
clone_size: .
d_call: TRBD2
cdr3_nt: TGTGCCAGCAGCCCGACTAGCGGGTTCACCGGGGAGCTGTTTTTT
cdr3_aa: CASSPTSGFTGELFF

v_call: TRBV20-1
j_call: TRBJ2-3
clone_size: .
d_call: TRBD2
cdr3_nt: TGCAGTGCTAGGGGGACTAGAGGCACAGATACGCAGTATTTT
cdr3_aa: CSARGTRGTDTQYF

v_call: TRBV2
j_call: TRBJ2-5
clone_size: .
d_call: .
cdr3_nt: TGTGCCAGCACCCAAGAGACCCAGTACTTC
cdr3_aa: CASTQETQYF

v_call: TRBV20-1
j_call: TRBJ1-6
clone_size: .
d_call: .
cdr3_nt: TGCAGTGCTCCTTCGTTCGCCATTCCTAATTCACCCCTCCACTTT
cdr3_aa: CSAPSFAIPNSPLHF

v_call: TRBV9
j_call: TRBJ1-4
clone_size: .
d_call: .
cdr3_nt: TGTGCCAGCAGCCCGGGGGACCCCGGTGAAAAACTGTTTTTT
cdr3_aa: CASSPGDPGEKLFF

v_call: TRBV6-5
j_call: TRBJ1-3
clone_size: .
d_call: .
cdr3_nt: TGTGCCAGCAGTTACGGGAACACCATATATTTT
cdr3_aa: CASSYGNTIYF

v_call: TRBV29-1
j_call: TRBJ1-2
clone_size: .
d_call: .
cdr3_nt: TGCAGCGACGGTGGGTGGCCCTATGGCTACACCTTC
cdr3_aa: CSDGGWPYGYTF

v_call: TRBV7-3
j_call: TRBJ2-1
clone_size: many
d_call: TRBD2
cdr3_nt: TGTGCCAGCAGCTTAAACCAGGGACTAGCGGGGAACAATGAGCAGTTCTTC
cdr3_aa: CASSLNQGLAGNNEQFF